The TCR beta chain under discussion was sequenced for a study of blood T cells in healthy people across ages. This clonotype has only a few counts. Combining a sample-barcoded 5' primer with a J-beta primer mix, a second PCR ran for about 7 to 11 cycles. TCRdb called the 5' RACE reads again in MiXCR, with one record for every CDR3 protein. The top ten clones hold 9.4% of a sample with some 760,000 distinct CDR3 sequences, 20% to 25% of them seen once. These data are also associated with another study on T cells of mothers and their children.

The receptor comes from a boy between 5 and 17 years old in good health. The sample was blood.

The CDR3: CASSSRTDNYNEQFF. In DNA form, the CDR3 reads TGCGCCAGCAGCTCGAGGACGGATAATTACAATGAGCAGTTCTTC. This sequence joins TRBV5-1 and TRBJ2-1; the D is unclear. Germline lookup yields CDR1 SGHRS and CDR2 YFSETQ. Trimming cost V 3 bases and J 4 bases, with 14 bases left between them. This CDR3 has 15 amino acids.